Below, 12 T cell receptor beta chains from the same sample are listed, as sequenced in a study of blood T cell repertoires in COVID-19. Assay: immunoSEQ multiplex PCR; the TCRdb copy retains only in-frame clones and omits some. There are roughly 340,000 clones in the sample; more than 70% occur only once, and approximately 3% lies in the top ten. The sequenced material came from peripheral blood. These receptors came from a woman younger than 45 with COVID-19, enrolled during active disease.

The J gene is TRBJ2-1, the V gene TRBV10-3; 11 bases line up with TRBD1. CDR3 length equals 15 residues. The ends lost 5 bases at V and 6 bases at J; junction bases unmatched: 6. The germline CDR1 and CDR2 sequences are ENHRY and SYGVKD. DNA for the CDR3: TGTGCCATCAGTCAAGGACAGGGGGCAGGCAATGAGCAGTTCTTC. It translates to CAISQGQGAGNEQFF.

This sequence joins TRBV7-8 and TRBJ2-3; the match to TRBD2 covers 7 bases. After removal of 2 bases from V and 1 base from J, the junction contained 3 bases not matched to a gene. CDR1 and CDR2 from the germline V gene are SGHVS and FQNEAQ. This CDR3 is built from 15 residues. In nucleotides, the CDR3 is TGTGCCAGCAGCTTATGGGGGGGTGGCACAGATACGCAGTATTTT. It encodes CASSLWGGGTDTQYF.

The chain combines TRBV19 with TRBJ1-4, with 7 bases aligning to TRBD1. CDR3 size: 15 residues. Germline V lookup: CDR1 LNHDA, CDR2 SQIVND (reference sequence). The V gene end was trimmed by 4 bases and the J gene end by 7 bases; junction bases not matched to a gene: 9. CDR3 loop: CASSTHRGRGEKLFF. The CDR3 nucleotides read TGTGCCAGTAGTACGCACAGGGGCCGAGGTGAAAAACTGTTTTTT.

This clone has just one count. The CDR3 DNA sequence: TGTGCCACCAGTGATTACAGGGGTCAGCAGTTCTTC. It is translated as CATSDYRGQQFF. The chain joins TRBV24-1 to TRBJ2-1; 7 bases match TRBD1. V lost 2 bases and J lost 11; bases outside the gene matches: 2. Per the germline V gene, CDR1 is KGHDR and CDR2 is SFDVKD. The CDR3 has 12 amino acids.

The chain's CDR3 is CASSESGGVNYEQYF. CDR3 in DNA: TGCGCCAGCAGTGAGTCCGGAGGGGTAAACTACGAGCAGTACTTC. The chain is built from TRBV10-1 and TRBJ2-7; the D gene is possibly TRBD2 (6 bases). Germline assignment: CDR1 WNHNN and CDR2 SYGVQD (reference sequence). The CDR3 contains 15 residues. V lost 0 bases and J lost 3, with 12 bases in between.

V gene TRBV28 combines with J gene TRBJ2-3, with 7 bases identical to TRBD1. The CDR3 length is 14 residues. Trimming cost V 5 bases and J 1 base; bases outside gene matches: 3. The V gene's germline CDR1 is MDHEN and CDR2 SYDVKM. CDR3 coding DNA: TGTGCCAGCAGTCAAGGACAGGGCACAGATACGCAGTATTTT. It codes for CASSQGQGTDTQYF. The whole variable domain, remainder taken from reference TRBV28 and TRBJ2-3, is DVKVTQSSRYLVKRTGEKVFLECVQDMDHENMFWYRQDPGLGLRLIYFSYDVKMKEKGDIPEGYSVSREKKERFSLILESASTNQTSMYLCASSQGQGTDTQYFGPGTRLTVL.

This chain joins TRBV25-1 and TRBJ1-6, with D maybe TRBD1 (5 bases). The CDR3 length is 16 residues. The ends were cut back, 3 bases at V and 0 bases at J, with 9 bases in the middle. Germline V gene lookup returns CDR1 MGHDK and CDR2 SYGVNS. The CDR3 sequence: CASSDQGSSYNSPLHF. CDR3 DNA sequence: TGTGCCAGCAGTGACCAGGGAAGCTCCTATAATTCACCCCTCCACTTT. The full variable domain, rest sourced from reference TRBV25-1 and TRBJ1-6, is EADIYQTPRYLVIGTGKKITLECSQTMGHDKMYWYQQDPGMELHLIHYSYGVNSTEKGDLSSESTVSRIRTEHFPLTLESARPSHTSQYLCASSDQGSSYNSPLHFGNGTRLTVT.

This chain joins TRBV6-5 and TRBJ2-3; tentative D call: TRBD1 (5 bases). Germline CDR1 MNHEY, CDR2 SVGAGI. This CDR3 spans 15 amino acids. V lost 5 bases and J lost 0, with 12 bases in between. CDR3 loop: CASSPDRPSTDTQYF. CDR3 nucleotide sequence: TGTGCCAGCAGTCCTGACAGACCAAGCACAGATACGCAGTATTTT.

In the case of this clone: Other DNA sequences in the sample encode the same CDR3. CDR3: CASSGSTDTQYF. The CDR3 DNA reads TGTGCCAGCAGCGGGTCCACAGATACGCAGTATTTT. The chain recombines TRBV6-5 with TRBJ2-3; D is uncertain. CDR1 is MNHEY and CDR2 is SVGAGI in the germline V gene. Trimming shortened V by 6 bases and J by 2 bases, and 6 bases separated the two germline ends. The CDR3 has 12 residues.

V usage is TRBV7-2 and J usage is TRBJ1-5; 7 bases match TRBD1. With V trimmed by 1 base and J by 4 bases, 7 bases remained unmatched. CDR3 length equals 16 residues. Germline lookup yields CDR1 SGHTA and CDR2 FQGNSA. CDR3 DNA sequence: TGTGCCAGCAGCTTAGAACACAGGGGAGGAAATCAGCCCCAGCATTTT. Translation: CASSLEHRGGNQPQHF.

The chain recombines TRBV7-2 with TRBJ2-1, with 7 positions matching TRBD2. Germline trimming cut 5 bases from V and 4 bases from J; bases unmatched to any gene: 8. Germline V gene data show CDR1 as SGHTA and CDR2 as FQGNSA. There are 15 residues in the CDR3. Here the CDR3 reads CASSPLGGEYNEQFF. The CDR3 nucleotides are TGTGCCAGCAGCCCCTTGGGGGGGGAGTACAATGAGCAGTTCTTC.

The chain joins TRBV9 to TRBJ2-2; 9 nucleotides line up with TRBD2. The germline V gene has CDR1 SGDLS and CDR2 YYNGEE. This CDR3 is 16 amino acids long. J gave up 3 bases and V 3 bases, and 6 bases lay outside the gene matches. The CDR3 protein is CASSARPSGDTGELFF. CDR3 DNA sequence: TGTGCCAGCAGCGCCCGCCCTAGCGGGGACACCGGGGAGCTGTTTTTT.